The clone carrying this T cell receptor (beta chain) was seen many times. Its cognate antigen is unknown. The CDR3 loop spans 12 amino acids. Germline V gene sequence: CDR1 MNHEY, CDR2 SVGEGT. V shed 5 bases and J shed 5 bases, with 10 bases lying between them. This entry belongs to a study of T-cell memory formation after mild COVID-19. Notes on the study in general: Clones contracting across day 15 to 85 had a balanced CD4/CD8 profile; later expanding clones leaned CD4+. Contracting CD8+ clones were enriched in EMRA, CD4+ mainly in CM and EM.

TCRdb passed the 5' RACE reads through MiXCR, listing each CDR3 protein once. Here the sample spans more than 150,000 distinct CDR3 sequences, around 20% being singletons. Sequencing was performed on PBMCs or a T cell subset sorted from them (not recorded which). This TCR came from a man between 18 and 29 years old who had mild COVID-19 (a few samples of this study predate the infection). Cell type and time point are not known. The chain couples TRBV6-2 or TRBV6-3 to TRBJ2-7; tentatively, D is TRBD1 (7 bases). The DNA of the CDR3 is TGTGCCAGCAGTCCAGGGGGGAACGAGCAGTACGTC. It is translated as CASSPGGNEQYV.